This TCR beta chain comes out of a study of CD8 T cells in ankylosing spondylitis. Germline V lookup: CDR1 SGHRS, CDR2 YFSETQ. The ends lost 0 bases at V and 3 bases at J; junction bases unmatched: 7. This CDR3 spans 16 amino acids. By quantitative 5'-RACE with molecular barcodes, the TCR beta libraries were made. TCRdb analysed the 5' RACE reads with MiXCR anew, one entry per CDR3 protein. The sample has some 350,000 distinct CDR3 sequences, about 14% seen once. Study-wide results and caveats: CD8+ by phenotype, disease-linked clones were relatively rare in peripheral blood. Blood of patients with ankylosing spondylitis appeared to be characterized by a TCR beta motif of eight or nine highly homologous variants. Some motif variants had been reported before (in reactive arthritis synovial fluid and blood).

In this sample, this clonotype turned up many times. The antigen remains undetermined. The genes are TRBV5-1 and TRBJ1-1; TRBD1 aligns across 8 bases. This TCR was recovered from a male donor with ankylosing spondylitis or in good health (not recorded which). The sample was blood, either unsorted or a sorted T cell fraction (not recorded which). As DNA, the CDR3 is TGCGCCAGCAGCTTGGTGACAGGGGTCGGGGACACTGAAGCTTTCTTT. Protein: CASSLVTGVGDTEAFF. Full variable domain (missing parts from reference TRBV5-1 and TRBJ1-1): KAGVTQTPRYLIKTRGQQVTLSCSPISGHRSVSWYQQTPGQGLQFLFEYFSETQRNKGNFPGRFSGRQFSNSRSEMNVSTLELGDSALYLCASSLVTGVGDTEAFFGQGTRLTVV.